The clone carrying this T cell receptor (beta chain) was counted a few times. The data originate from a study of T-cell memory formation after mild COVID-19. The CDR3 has 14 amino acids. Germline V CDR1 and CDR2: LGHNA, YNFKEQ. The V end was cut by 3 bases, the J end by 2 bases, with 8 bases between. TCRdb ran MiXCR on the 5' RACE reads and lists one entry per CDR3 protein. The table records roughly 130,000 distinct CDR3 sequences, about a sixth of them present only once. The sequencing sample was made of PBMCs or a T cell subset sorted from them (not recorded which). The J gene is TRBJ1-5, the V gene TRBV4-2; D remains unclear. The TCR was taken from a man between 18 and 35 years old who had mild COVID-19 (a few samples of this study predate the infection). Cell type and time point are not known. CDR3 coding DNA: TGTGCCAGCAGCCAGCAAGGTGGCAATCAGCCCCAGCATTTT. Its translation: CASSQQGGNQPQHF.